Listed below are T cell receptor beta chains from one sample, sequenced in a study of cytomegalovirus exposure and HLA in healthy donors. TCRdb keeps only in-frame clones here, not all; method: immunoSEQ multiplex PCR. The sample yields roughly 330,000 clones, about 90% seen once. The source material was PBMCs. The receptors derive from a woman aged 25 to 39 in good health and CMV-seropositive. Both conserved end residues are part of each CDR3. Each record gives: D gene, J gene, V gene, CDR3 protein. D genes are given only for firm matches.

D: TRBD1; J: TRBJ1-1; V: TRBV18; CDR3: CASSRGPNTEAFF
D: NA; J: TRBJ1-3; V: TRBV6-5; CDR3: CASTEGNTIYF
D: NA; J: TRBJ1-1; V: TRBV2; CDR3: CASTFIQNTEAFF
D: NA; J: TRBJ2-2; V: TRBV6-5; CDR3: CASSYSRWTGELFF
D: NA; J: TRBJ2-2; V: TRBV30; CDR3: CAWSVSGSTGELFF
D: NA; J: TRBJ2-5; V: TRBV30; CDR3: CAWSALKGGEYQETQYF
D: NA; J: TRBJ2-1; V: TRBV27; CDR3: CASSKGYNEQFF
D: NA; J: TRBJ1-6; V: TRBV6-1; CDR3: CASSDIIVDSPLHF
D: TRBD1; J: TRBJ1-4; V: TRBV6-5; CDR3: CASSYSRTGGGKLFF
D: NA; J: TRBJ2-2; V: TRBV9; CDR3: CASSVAGGNTGELFF
D: NA; J: TRBJ2-7; V: TRBV6-5; CDR3: CASSYSRPPYEQYF
D: TRBD2; J: TRBJ2-5; V: TRBV7-9; CDR3: CASSHPGLQETQYF
D: NA; J: TRBJ2-7; V: TRBV14; CDR3: CASSQDRVGEQYF
D: NA; J: TRBJ2-1; V: TRBV28; CDR3: CASCGQSYNEQFF
D: NA; J: TRBJ1-6; V: TRBV14; CDR3: CASSQAQGNNSPLHF
D: NA; J: TRBJ1-2; V: TRBV6-5; CDR3: CASSYSDPTAYGYTF
D: NA; J: TRBJ1-5; V: TRBV27; CDR3: CASSVYRVDQPQHF
D: NA; J: TRBJ2-7; V: TRBV6-1; CDR3: CASSVEGDEQYF
D: NA; J: TRBJ1-2; V: TRBV19; CDR3: CASSIMKEANYGYTF
D: NA; J: TRBJ2-7; V: TRBV6-5; CDR3: CASSTSGTSYEQYF
D: TRBD1; J: TRBJ2-3; V: TRBV10-3; CDR3: CAISGTGTGADTQYF